What follows is one TCR beta chain and its context. The antigen remains unidentified. Assay: immunoSEQ multiplex PCR; the TCRdb copy retains only in-frame clones and omits some. The profile covers some 2.1 million clones, with 95% appearing a single time and 0.13% taken by the ten largest. This CDR3 comprises 17 residues. This record belongs to a study of shared clonotypes between healthy human individuals. The overall study: Three plates each covered CD4 naive and memory; CD8 naive two, CD8 memory one.

All of the donors resided in Nashville, Tennessee, and each was a Caucasian adult. Study-level findings and limits: Non-shared clonotypes showed lower generation probabilities than clonotypes common to all four donors.

The TCR comes from a young man in good health. The rearrangement uses TRBV1 and TRBJ2-7; the table's D gene call, TRBD2, was not cross checked with the DNA. TRBV1 is described as a pseudogene. The sequenced sample consisted of naive CD4+ T cells sorted from blood. Specified subset: CD45RA+ positively selected. The CDR3 DNA reads TGCACCAGCAGCCAAGTAGAAGAGCGGGGGGGGCTCGCCGAGCAGTACTTC. This translates into CTSSQVEERGGLAEQYF.